Below, 6 T cell receptor beta chains from the same sample are listed, as sequenced in a study of shared clonotypes between healthy human individuals (TCRdb year 2020). CD8 naive samples were CD45RO-negative cells positively selected for CCR7, giving a CD45RA+CCR7+ population that excluded TemRA cells. Libraries were constructed by the immunoSEQ multiplex PCR assay. The source is immuneACCESS, and TCRdb retained only in-frame sequences with V and J called. Part of the clones is not carried over; for the studies checked, unresolved V genes explain less than half of this, and the remainder is unexplained. The sample table contains some 800,000 clones; only one count was recorded for around 93% of them. The ten largest clones take up about 25% of the sample. The material sequenced was naive CD8+ T cells sorted from blood. The sample's cell subset or site label is to be understood as: CD45RA+CCR7+. Every receptor here comes from a man aged 30 to 39 in good health.

The rearrangement joins TRBV21-1 to TRBJ1-2; the D call in the table, TRBD1, was not verified against the DNA. TRBV21-1 is a pseudogene segment. The CDR3 contains 18 residues. CDR3 sequence reads: CASSKERGTVLPLRGYTF. CDR3 DNA: TGTGCCAGCAGCAAAGAAAGGGGAACCGTACTGCCACTGCGGGGCTACACCTTC.

The chain joins TRBV28 to TRBJ1-2; D gene unclear. Germline loops: CDR1 MDHEN, CDR2 SYDVKM. V shed 6 bases and J shed 3 bases, with 23 bases lying between them. The CDR3 is made up of 17 amino acids. The CDR3 DNA sequence: TGTGCCAGCAGCCACCTTCTAACACGCTATGGCGACTATGGCTACACCTTC. Protein sequence: CASSHLLTRYGDYGYTF.

V usage is TRBV28 and J usage is TRBJ1-1, with D unresolved. CDR1 MDHEN and CDR2 SYDVKM come from the germline V gene. The CDR3 contains 13 residues. Trimming cost V 10 bases and J 0 bases, with 12 bases left between them. CDR3: CATEDGMNTEAFF. CDR3 DNA: TGTGCCACCGAAGACGGGATGAACACTGAAGCTTTCTTT.

V usage is TRBV11-2 and J usage is TRBJ1-1, with 9 bases aligning to TRBD1. V shed 6 bases and J 1 base; nucleotides not matched to a gene: 9. This CDR3 has 16 amino acids. Germline V lookup: CDR1 SGHAT, CDR2 FQNNGV. The CDR3 nucleotides read TGTGCCAGCAGTTGGAGACAGGGGGAATGGAACACTGAAGCTTTCTTT. Translation: CASSWRQGEWNTEAFF.

This chain joins TRBV7-9 and TRBJ2-2, with 7 positions matching TRBD2. The CDR3 length is 15 residues. CDR1 and CDR2 from the germline V gene are SEHNR and FQNEAQ (reference sequence). Trimming cost V 2 bases and J 6 bases; bases outside gene matches: 6. The CDR3 reads CASSLRWRESGELFF. The CDR3 coding sequence is TGTGCCAGCAGCTTAAGATGGCGGGAGTCCGGGGAGCTGTTTTTT.

The chain joins TRBV15 to TRBJ2-1; TRBD1 agrees at 7 bases. The germline gives CDR1 LNHNV, CDR2 YYDKDF (reference sequence). The CDR3 has 15 residues. The V segment lost 0 bases and the J segment 6 bases; nucleotides outside the gene matches: 5. The CDR3: CATSRDSPGGNEQFF. The CDR3 DNA reads TGTGCCACCAGCAGAGATTCCCCAGGGGGCAATGAGCAGTTCTTC.